This entry is about one T cell receptor (beta chain). Its antigen is still unknown. The record originates from a study of STAT5B mutations in CD4+ large granular lymphocyte leukemia. Turning to the study itself: The CDR3 'QG' motif was associated with a particular HLA allele among healthy donors.

Germline CDR1 and CDR2: KGHSH and LQKENI. The CDR3 sequence is 14 residues long. The ends lost 2 bases at V and 8 bases at J; junction bases unmatched: 5. Sequencing was at survey level. The protocol was immunoSEQ multiplex PCR, while the TCRdb copy is restricted to in-frame clones and leaves out a portion. The data hold some 30,000 clones, with roughly 77% observed a single time. Study-wide points: Roughly 27% of private leukemic clonotypes occurred rarely in other patients' non-leukemic repertoires. CD4-sorted patient repertoires seemed more clonal than healthy CD4+ repertoires.

Sequencing was carried out using CD4+ T cells from blood buffy coats. J is TRBJ1-4 and V is TRBV18, with 7 bases aligning to TRBD1. This clonotype originated in a human donor in good health. The CDR3 loop reads CASSPTGDWEKLFF. In DNA, the CDR3 is TGTGCCAGCTCACCAACAGGGGATTGGGAAAAACTGTTTTTT.